Presented here are 16 T cell receptor beta chains from one specimen sequenced in a study of beta chain features in type 1 diabetes. Study-level results: All four CD4+ subsets from Type 1 diabetes patients carried moderately but significantly shorter TCRB CDR3s.

Antigens for these TCRs are unknown. Reverse transcription of all isolated RNA meant that expressed TCRB transcripts were sequenced. Clones were sequenced by immunoSEQ multiplex PCR, and TCRdb holds only the in-frame ones, with some missing. The sample shows around 50,000 clones, around 45% of them seen only once. The sequencing sample was made of stem cell memory CD4+ T cells from blood. These receptors originate from a man aged 25-40 years with type 1 diabetes.

This sequence joins TRBV7-6 and TRBJ1-2; 8 bases agree with TRBD1. This CDR3 spans 15 amino acids. Germline V gene lookup returns CDR1 SGHVS and CDR2 FNYEAQ. V trimming: 5 bases; J trimming: 6 bases; junction bases outside the gene matches: 11. The CDR3 here is CASSLAGGLGHGYTF. The CDR3 DNA follows: TGTGCCAGCAGCCTTGCAGGGGGCTTGGGACATGGCTACACCTTC.

The V gene is TRBV7-2, the J gene TRBJ2-7; unclear D gene. This CDR3 spans 16 amino acids. Germline CDR1 is SGHTA and CDR2 is FQGNSA. The germline V and J ends were trimmed by 2 bases and 0 bases, with 14 bases remaining between them. For the CDR3, the DNA is TGTGCCAGCAGCTTAAAAGCCCCACCTCCCTCCTACGAGCAGTACTTC. This codes for CASSLKAPPPSYEQYF.

The rearrangement links TRBV18 to TRBJ1-1, with D maybe TRBD1 (6 bases). Germline V gene lookup returns CDR1 KGHSH and CDR2 LQKENI. V gave up 9 bases and J gave up 0 bases, with 11 bases separating them. This CDR3 spans 13 amino acids. CDR3 loop: CASHQGMNTEAFF. In DNA, the CDR3 is TGTGCCAGTCACCAGGGGATGAACACTGAAGCTTTCTTT.

V usage is TRBV4-3 and J usage is TRBJ1-5; D might be TRBD1 (5 bases). V was cut by 0 bases and J by 10 bases, with 10 bases left in between. The V gene's germline CDR1 is LGHNA and CDR2 YSLEER. The CDR3 has 13 amino acids. The CDR3 is CASSQDRGGPQHF. In DNA form, the CDR3 reads TGCGCCAGCAGCCAAGATCGCGGGGGACCCCAGCATTTT.

The chain employs TRBV18 and TRBJ1-1, with no clear D. V was pared by 2 bases and J by 3 bases, with 7 bases between. The CDR3 is 13 residues long. The germline V gene encodes CDR1 KGHSH and CDR2 LQKENI. CDR3: CASSPVVDTEAFF. The CDR3 bases are TGTGCCAGCTCACCAGTCGTTGACACTGAAGCTTTCTTT.

The V call is TRBV19, the J call TRBJ2-7; 9 nucleotides agree with TRBD2. The CDR3 runs 14 residues. The germline V gene encodes CDR1 LNHDA and CDR2 SQIVND (reference sequence). With 6 bases clipped from V and 3 bases from J, the junction kept 6 bases outside the gene matches. CDR3 sequence reads: CASSVAGVNYEQYF. DNA of the CDR3: TGTGCCAGTAGCGTAGCGGGAGTGAACTACGAGCAGTACTTC.

The CDR3 DNA sequence: TGTGCCAGCAGCTCACTAGGAGCCTACGAGCAGTACTTC. This codes for CASSSLGAYEQYF. This sequence joins TRBV7-9 and TRBJ2-5; D may be TRBD2 (5 bases). The end of the DNA aligns better with TRBJ2-7, so the J call may be wrong. Germline CDR1 reads SEHNR; CDR2 reads FQNEAQ (reference sequence). CDR3 size: 13 residues.

V and J are TRBV28 and TRBJ2-7; a possible D gene is TRBD2 (7 bases). This CDR3 region has 17 residues. V was pared by 5 bases and J by 2 bases, with 22 bases between. CDR1 is MDHEN, CDR2 SYDVKM, per germline. CDR3 bases: TGTGCCAGCAGTCTTTCTTTAGGGGGAGGGCCCGCCTACGAGCAGTACTTC. Residues: CASSLSLGGGPAYEQYF. Drawing the rest from reference TRBV28 and TRBJ2-7, the complete variable domain is DVKVTQSSRYLVKRTGEKVFLECVQDMDHENMFWYRQDPGLGLRLIYFSYDVKMKEKGDIPEGYSVSREKKERFSLILESASTNQTSMYLCASSLSLGGGPAYEQYFGPGTRLTVT.

J is TRBJ2-2 and V is TRBV18; maybe TRBD1 (6 bases). Looked up from germline, CDR1 is KGHSH and CDR2 is LQKENI. V was trimmed by 1 base and J by 1 base, leaving 10 bases between them. The CDR3 totals 16 residues. Written as DNA, the CDR3 is TGTGCCAGCTCACCACTCAGGACAGAGAACACCGGGGAGCTGTTTTTT. Encoded protein: CASSPLRTENTGELFF.

The V and J genes are TRBV5-1 and TRBJ2-3; D might be TRBD1 (6 bases). This CDR3 is built from 14 residues. The V gene lost 4 bases and the J gene lost 2 bases, with 11 bases spanning the gap. Germline V gives CDR1 SGHRS, CDR2 YFSETQ. In nucleotides, the CDR3 is TGCGCCAGCAGCCCCGGACAGTACACAGATACGCAGTATTTT. Amino acids: CASSPGQYTDTQYF. Filled out from reference TRBV5-1 and TRBJ2-3, the complete variable domain reads KAGVTQTPRYLIKTRGQQVTLSCSPISGHRSVSWYQQTPGQGLQFLFEYFSETQRNKGNFPGRFSGRQFSNSRSEMNVSTLELGDSALYLCASSPGQYTDTQYFGPGTRLTVL.

This rearrangement joins TRBV9 to TRBJ2-3; 12 positions agree with TRBD2. V lost 4 bases and J lost 5; bases outside the gene matches: 2. Germline V gene sequence: CDR1 SGDLS, CDR2 YYNGEE. The CDR3 is made up of 14 amino acids. The CDR3 DNA is TGTGCCAGCAGCTCGGGACTAGCGGGAGATACGCAGTATTTT. Amino acids: CASSSGLAGDTQYF.

The rearrangement uses TRBV7-2 and TRBJ2-3, with TRBD2 as a possible D gene (5 bases). Trimming stripped 0 bases from V and 7 bases from J, with 14 bases between. The CDR3 has 15 amino acids. Germline values: CDR1 SGHTA, CDR2 FQGNSA. The CDR3, as DNA: TGTGCCAGCAGCTTAGCCGCTAGCCGTCGGTATACGCAGTATTTT. Its translation: CASSLAASRRYTQYF.

This chain links TRBV11-2 with TRBJ2-1, with D perhaps matching TRBD2 (5 bases). The CDR3 runs 12 residues. Per germline, CDR1 SGHAT and CDR2 FQNNGV. V lost 7 bases and J 6 bases, leaving 10 bases between the germline ends. CDR3 in DNA: TGTGCCAGCATGCGGGCTTCCAATGAGCAGTTCTTC. Translating gives CASMRASNEQFF.

The chain combines TRBV6-1 with TRBJ2-5, with a tentative D call TRBD2 (6 bases). This CDR3 spans 15 amino acids. The V end lost 2 bases, the J end lost 5 bases, and 15 bases lay between the germline ends. Germline V CDR1 and CDR2: MNHNS, SASEGT. The DNA for the CDR3 is TGTGCCAGCAGTGAACTTGCCGGGAGCGGGGAGACCCAGTACTTC. Its protein product is CASSELAGSGETQYF.

This chain connects TRBV27 to TRBJ1-2; no reliable D call. The germline V and J ends were trimmed by 5 bases and 2 bases, with 12 bases remaining between them. This CDR3 is built from 14 residues. Germline V gene lookup returns CDR1 MNHEY and CDR2 SMNVEV (reference sequence). The CDR3 spells CASSRAGRNYGYTF. Here the CDR3 DNA reads TGTGCCAGCAGTCGCGCCGGTCGGAACTATGGCTACACCTTC.

The chain uses TRBV7-9 and TRBJ2-5; tentative D call: TRBD2 (5 bases). V was trimmed by 0 bases and J by 5 bases, leaving 13 bases between them. Germline assignment: CDR1 SEHNR and CDR2 FQNEAQ (reference sequence). CDR3 length: 15 residues. CDR3 nucleotides: TGTGCCAGCAGCTTAGCAGCGGCGCGGTCGGAGACCCAGTACTTC. Amino acid sequence: CASSLAAARSETQYF.